This T cell receptor (beta chain) was captured in a study of spatial heterogeneity in lung cancer. Background on the study: Sequences of the beta chain were consistently detected in greater numbers than alpha-chain sequences. The study observed each unique TCR and UMI combination more than ten times on average in raw reads.

This clonotype showed up just a few times. Every molecule of TCR cDNA had its own unique molecular identifier. TCRdb used MiXCR to reprocess the 5' RACE reads, holding one entry per CDR3 protein. The data contain about 45,000 distinct CDR3 sequences, approximately 6.5% of them singletons. V lost 2 bases to trimming and J lost 4 bases, with 13 bases between them. CDR3 length: 15 residues. Time point specified: sample taken at primary tumor resection. Whole RNA was taken from tumor, nontumor lung or frozen PBMC; it was then sequenced unsorted. Donation came from roughly 72 patients with untreated early-stage non-small cell lung cancer.

The sequences come from PBMCs, collected at surgery. V is TRBV12-3 or TRBV12-4 and J is TRBJ2-3; perhaps TRBD2 as D (6 bases). The TCR was taken from a female donor with early-stage non-small cell lung cancer. The CDR3 DNA follows: TGTGCCAGCAGTTTAAGAACTAGCCTCCCAGATACGCAGTATTTT. Amino acids: CASSLRTSLPDTQYF.